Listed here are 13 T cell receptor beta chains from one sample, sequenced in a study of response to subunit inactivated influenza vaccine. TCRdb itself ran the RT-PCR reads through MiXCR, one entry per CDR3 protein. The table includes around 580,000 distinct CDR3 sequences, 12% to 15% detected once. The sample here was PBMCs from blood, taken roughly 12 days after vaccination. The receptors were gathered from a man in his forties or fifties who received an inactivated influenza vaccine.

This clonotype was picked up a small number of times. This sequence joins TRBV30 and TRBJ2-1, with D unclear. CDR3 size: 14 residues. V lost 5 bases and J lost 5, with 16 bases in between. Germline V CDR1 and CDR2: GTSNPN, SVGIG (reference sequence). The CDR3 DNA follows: TGTGCCTGGGAAATAGGGCTAGTAAACAATGAGCAGTTCTTC. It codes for CAWEIGLVNNEQFF.

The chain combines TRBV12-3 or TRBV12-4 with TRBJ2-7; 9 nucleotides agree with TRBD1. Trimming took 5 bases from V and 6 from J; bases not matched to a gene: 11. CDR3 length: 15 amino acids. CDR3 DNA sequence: TGTGCCAGCAGTCCGTCTAGGACAGGGGATCCCGAGCAGTACTTC. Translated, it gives CASSPSRTGDPEQYF.

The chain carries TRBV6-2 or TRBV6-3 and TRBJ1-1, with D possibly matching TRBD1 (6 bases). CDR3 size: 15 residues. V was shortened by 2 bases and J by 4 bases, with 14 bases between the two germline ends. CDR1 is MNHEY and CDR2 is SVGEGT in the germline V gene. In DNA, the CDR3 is TGTGCCAGCAGTTACGGGTGGGGGGCAAGCACTGAAGCTTTCTTT. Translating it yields CASSYGWGASTEAFF.

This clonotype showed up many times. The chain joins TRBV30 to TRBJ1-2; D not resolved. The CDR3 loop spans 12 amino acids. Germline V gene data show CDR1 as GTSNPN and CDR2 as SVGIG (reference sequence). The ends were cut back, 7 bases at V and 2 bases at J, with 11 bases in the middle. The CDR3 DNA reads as TGTGCCTTCGGTCGGGCCAACTATGGCTACACCTTC. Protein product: CAFGRANYGYTF.

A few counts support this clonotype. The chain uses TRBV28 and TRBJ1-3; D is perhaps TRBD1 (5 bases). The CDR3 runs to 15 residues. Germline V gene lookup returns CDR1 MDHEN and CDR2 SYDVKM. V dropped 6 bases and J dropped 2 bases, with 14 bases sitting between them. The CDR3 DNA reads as TGTGCCAGCAGCCCTTCCTCAGGGACTGGAAACACCATATATTTT. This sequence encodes CASSPSSGTGNTIYF.

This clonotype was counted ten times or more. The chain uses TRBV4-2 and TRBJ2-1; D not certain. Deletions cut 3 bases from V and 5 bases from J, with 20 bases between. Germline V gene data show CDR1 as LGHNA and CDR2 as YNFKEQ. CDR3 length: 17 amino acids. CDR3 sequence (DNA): TGTGCCAGCAGCCAGACGGGTATTTTGGGTCGACACAATGAGCAGTTCTTC. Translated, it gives CASSQTGILGRHNEQFF.

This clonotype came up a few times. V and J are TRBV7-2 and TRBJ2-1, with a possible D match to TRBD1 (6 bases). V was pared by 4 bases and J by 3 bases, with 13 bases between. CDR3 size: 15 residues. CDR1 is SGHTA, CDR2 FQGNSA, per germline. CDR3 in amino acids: CASSSAQGLYNEQFF. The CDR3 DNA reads TGTGCCAGCAGCTCCGCACAGGGCCTCTACAATGAGCAGTTCTTC.

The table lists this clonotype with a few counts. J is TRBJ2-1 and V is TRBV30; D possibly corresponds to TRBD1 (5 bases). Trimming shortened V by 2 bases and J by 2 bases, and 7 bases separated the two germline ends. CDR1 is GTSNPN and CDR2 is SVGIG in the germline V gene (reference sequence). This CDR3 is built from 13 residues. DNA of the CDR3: TGTGCCTGGAGTAGGGGCACCTACAATGAGCAGTTCTTC. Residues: CAWSRGTYNEQFF.

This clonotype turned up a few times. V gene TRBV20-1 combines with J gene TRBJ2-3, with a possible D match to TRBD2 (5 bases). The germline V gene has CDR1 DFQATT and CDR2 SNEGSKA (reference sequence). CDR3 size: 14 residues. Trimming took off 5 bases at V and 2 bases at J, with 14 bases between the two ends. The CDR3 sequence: CSAQPGSPTDTQYF. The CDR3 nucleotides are TGCAGTGCTCAACCGGGGTCCCCCACAGATACGCAGTATTTT.

The CDR3 DNA is TGTGCCACCAGTGATTTGTCACCCGCAGGTGGTGGGGAGCTGTTTTTT. Protein sequence: CATSDLSPAGGGELFF. The J gene is TRBJ2-2, the V gene TRBV24-1; no reliable D call. CDR1 and CDR2 from the germline V gene are KGHDR and SFDVKD. CDR3 length: 16 residues. V was shortened by 0 bases and J by 8 bases, with 15 bases between the two germline ends.

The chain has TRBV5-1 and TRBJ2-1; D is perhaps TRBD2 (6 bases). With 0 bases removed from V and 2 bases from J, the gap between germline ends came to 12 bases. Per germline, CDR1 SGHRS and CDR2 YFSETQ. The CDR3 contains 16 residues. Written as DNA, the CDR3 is TGCGCCAGCAGCTTGGCTGGAGGGACCACCTACAATGAGCAGTTCTTC. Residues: CASSLAGGTTYNEQFF.

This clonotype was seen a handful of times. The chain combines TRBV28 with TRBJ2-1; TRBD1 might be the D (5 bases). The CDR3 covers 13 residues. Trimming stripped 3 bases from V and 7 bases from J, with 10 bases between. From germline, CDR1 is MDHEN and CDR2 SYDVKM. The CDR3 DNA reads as TGTGCCAGCAGTTTCCTCGCAGGGAATGAGCAGTTCTTC. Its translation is CASSFLAGNEQFF.

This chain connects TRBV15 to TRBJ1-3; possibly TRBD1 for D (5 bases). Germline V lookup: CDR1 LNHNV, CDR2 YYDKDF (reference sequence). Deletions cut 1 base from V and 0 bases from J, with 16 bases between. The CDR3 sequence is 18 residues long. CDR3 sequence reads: CATSRVPRQRRSGNTIYF. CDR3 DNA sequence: TGTGCCACCAGCAGAGTCCCCCGACAGAGACGCTCTGGAAACACCATATATTTT.